A selection of T cell receptor beta chains follows, all from one sample in a study of vaccination and CD4 T cells after COVID-19. Antigens for these TCRs are unknown. TCRdb ran MiXCR on the PCR reads and lists one entry per CDR3 protein. The sample consists of some 24,000 distinct CDR3 sequences, around 42% of them appearing once. Sequenced material: CD4+ T cells from blood, cultured in vitro, taken about 7 months after SARS-CoV-2 vaccination. These receptors were taken from a human donor who had recovered from COVID-19. The CDR3 runs from the conserved cysteine through the conserved F or W. D genes are given only for firm matches. Clone size is stated in some rows and not others, as once, few, many or a class when expanded.

TRBV6-8	TRBJ1-1	-	-	12	TGTGCCAGCATGCCAGAGAACACTGAAGCTTTCTTT	CASMPENTEAFF
TRBV20-1	TRBJ2-5	-	TRBD2	14	TGCAGTGCCCCGGGACTAGCGGGAAGGGAGACCCAGTACTTC	CSAPGLAGRETQYF
TRBV20-1	TRBJ2-2	-	TRBD2	15	TGCAGTGCTAGGAGACTAGCGCCCAACACCGGGGAGCTGTTTTTT	CSARRLAPNTGELFF
TRBV7-2	TRBJ2-5	-	-	15	TGTGCCAGCAGCCCGACTAGTTATCTCCGAGAGACCCAGTACTTC	CASSPTSYLRETQYF
TRBV20-1	TRBJ2-1	-	TRBD2	14	TGCAGTGCCGACCCGGGACTAGGTATGCATGAGCAGTTCTTC	CSADPGLGMHEQFF
TRBV7-2	TRBJ2-3	few	-	12	TGTGCCAGCAGCATTTACACAGATACGCAGTATTTT	CASSIYTDTQYF
TRBV6-2/TRBV6-3	TRBJ2-5	-	-	14	TGTGCCAGCAGCCCTCTAGCTACCGGGGAGACCCAGTACTTC	CASSPLATGETQYF
TRBV19	TRBJ1-1	-	-	13	TGTGCCACCTCGGACAGATCGAACACTGAAGCTTTCTTT	CATSDRSNTEAFF
TRBV6-1	TRBJ1-6	-	TRBD1	13	TGTGCCAGCAGACTCGACAGGGATTCACCCCTCCACTTT	CASRLDRDSPLHF
TRBV19	TRBJ2-3	-	-	13	TGTGCCAGTAGTACCAGCGGCACAGATACGCAGTATTTT	CASSTSGTDTQYF
TRBV20-1	TRBJ2-3	-	-	18	TGCAGTGCCCTCCTCTACCGGGCTAGCCCAGGGAGAACAGATACGCAGTATTTT	CSALLYRASPGRTDTQYF
TRBV6-5	TRBJ1-2	few	TRBD1	15	TGTGCCAGCAGTTACTCGGACAGGGGGCGAAATGGCTACACCTTC	CASSYSDRGRNGYTF
TRBV28	TRBJ1-2	-	-	13	TGTGCCAGCAAAAGGGACAACAGCTATGGCTACACCTTC	CASKRDNSYGYTF
TRBV6-1	TRBJ2-5	-	TRBD2	14	TGTGCCAGCAGACTTAGCGGGACGAAGGAGACCCAGTACTTC	CASRLSGTKETQYF
TRBV6-4	TRBJ2-1	-	TRBD1	15	TGTGCCAGCAGTGGGGGACAGGGGGAAGGCAATGAGCAGTTCTTC	CASSGGQGEGNEQFF
TRBV20-1	TRBJ2-1	-	-	11	TGCAGTGCTAGAGCGGCTTATGAGCAGTTCTTC	CSARAAYEQFF
TRBV7-6	TRBJ2-7	-	-	15	TGTGCCAGCAGCTTCGATACGGGGAAATCCTACGAGCAGTACTTC	CASSFDTGKSYEQYF
TRBV4-1	TRBJ2-2	few	-	13	TGCGCCAGCAGCCTCTTCGACACCGGGGAGCTGTTTTTT	CASSLFDTGELFF
TRBV28	TRBJ1-3	-	TRBD1	13	TGTGCCAGCAGTTTGGGAGTTGACAGGGCGTACCATTTT	CASSLGVDRAYHF
TRBV7-9	TRBJ2-7	few	-	15	TGTGCCAGCAGCTCCCGGGACTCCTCCCCCTACGAGCAGTACTTC	CASSSRDSSPYEQYF
TRBV11-3	TRBJ2-5	-	TRBD2	16	TGTGCCAGCAGCCCCGGGACTAGCTCATCCGGGGAGACCCAGTACTTC	CASSPGTSSSGETQYF
TRBV2	TRBJ2-1	-	TRBD2	14	TGTGCCAGCAGCCGGACTAGCGGTCACAATGAGCAGTTCTTC	CASSRTSGHNEQFF
TRBV6-7	TRBJ2-1	-	-	14	TGTGCCAGCAGCCATACACCATCCTACAATGAGCAGTTCTTC	CASSHTPSYNEQFF
TRBV7-6	TRBJ2-7	-	-	14	TGTGCCAGCAGCTTAGTCCGTTTGTTCGACGAGCAGTACTTC	CASSLVRLFDEQYF
TRBV20-1	TRBJ2-7	-	-	9	TGCAGTGCTAGCGGAGGGCAGTACTTC	CSASGGQYF
TRBV2	TRBJ1-5	-	-	14	TGTGCCAGCAGTGAAGCCGACGAGAATCAGCCCCAGCATTTT	CASSEADENQPQHF
TRBV5-1	TRBJ1-6	-	-	14	TGCGCCAGCAGCTTGCTTGACAGTAATTCACCCCTCCACTTT	CASSLLDSNSPLHF
TRBV6-2/TRBV6-3	TRBJ2-7	-	TRBD2	14	TGTGCCAGCGCCGGGCGGGAGCACCCCTACGAGCAGTACTTC	CASAGREHPYEQYF
TRBV4-2	TRBJ2-5	-	-	13	TGTGCCAGCAGCCAAGTAAGGGCAGAGACCCAGTACTTC	CASSQVRAETQYF
TRBV7-8	TRBJ2-7	-	TRBD1	14	TGTGCCAGCAGCCCGGGACAGGGAACCTACGAGCAGTACTTC	CASSPGQGTYEQYF
TRBV29-1	TRBJ2-1	-	-	14	TGCAGCGTTGAAGACCGCAGGACCAGGGAAGGTCTGTTCTTC	CSVEDRRTREGLFF
TRBV20-1	TRBJ2-5	-	-	15	TGCAGTGCTAGAGATTTCTTACAACAGCAAGAGACCCAGTACTTC	CSARDFLQQQETQYF
TRBV20-1	TRBJ1-1	-	-	15	TGCAGTGCTAGGCCCCCTCAGGCTCAGAACACTGAAGCTTTCTTT	CSARPPQAQNTEAFF
TRBV20-1	TRBJ2-3	-	-	14	TGCAGTGCCAAGGGGAGGAGGCATTTAGATACGCAGTATTTT	CSAKGRRHLDTQYF
TRBV6-1	TRBJ1-1	medium-sized	-	13	TGTGCCAGCAGTGTGGGGGCACACACTGAAGCTTTCTTT	CASSVGAHTEAFF
TRBV7-2	TRBJ2-7	few	TRBD1	15	TGTGCCAGCAGCTTAGCCGGGACAGGTGGCAACGAGCAGTACTTC	CASSLAGTGGNEQYF
TRBV5-4	TRBJ2-5	few	-	14	TGTGCCAGCAGCTTGACGGCAGGGCGGGAGACCCAGTACTTC	CASSLTAGRETQYF
TRBV19	TRBJ2-5	-	-	15	TGTGCCAGTAGTAACCCGGGACTCCTCCAAGAGACCCAGTACTTC	CASSNPGLLQETQYF
TRBV6-1	TRBJ1-1	-	-	14	TGTGCCAGCCGTAGGGCAGGTCTCCGCACTGAAGCTTTCTTT	CASRRAGLRTEAFF